Listed below are T cell receptor beta chains from one sample, sequenced in a study of response to subunit inactivated influenza vaccine. From the RT-PCR reads, TCRdb called clonotypes with MiXCR, one entry per CDR3 protein. The sample lists 600,000 to 850,000 distinct CDR3 sequences, approximately 14% occurring once. The sequencing used PBMCs from blood, collected less than 15 days before vaccination. These receptors all stem from a man over 45 who received an inactivated influenza vaccine. The CDR3 runs from the conserved cysteine through the conserved F or W. The D gene is left open where the match is weak. The listing skips clone size in some rows; elsewhere it reads once, few, many or a size class.

many	TRBV28	-	TRBJ1-3	CASSIPERSGNTIYF	TGTGCCAGCAGTATCCCCGAGCGCTCTGGAAACACCATATATTTT
-	TRBV2	TRBD2	TRBJ2-7	CASSRLAGRSYEQYF	TGTGCCAGCAGCCGACTAGCGGGGAGATCCTACGAGCAGTACTTC
few	TRBV30	TRBD1	TRBJ1-5	CAFVSQGASGPQHF	TGTGCCTTCGTCTCTCAGGGGGCGAGTGGACCCCAGCATTTT
many	TRBV3-1	TRBD2	TRBJ2-1	CASSHGTSDLGYEQFF	TGTGCCAGCAGCCACGGGACTAGCGACTTAGGTTATGAGCAGTTCTTC
-	TRBV29-1	-	TRBJ1-2	CSVEKGPGGGYTF	TGCAGCGTTGAAAAGGGGCCCGGAGGAGGCTACACCTTC
many	TRBV7-9	-	TRBJ2-1	CASSWGIRRHNEQFF	TGTGCCAGCAGCTGGGGGATACGGCGGCACAATGAGCAGTTCTTC
-	TRBV7-4	-	TRBJ2-7	CASSPIRQLEQYF	TGTGCCAGCAGCCCCATCCGGCAACTCGAGCAGTACTTC
-	TRBV4-3	-	TRBJ2-2	CASSQGIVGPGELFF	TGCGCCAGCAGCCAAGGAATCGTAGGCCCCGGGGAGCTGTTTTTT
few	TRBV6-1	-	TRBJ1-6	CASSEALAGSSYNSPLHF	TGTGCCAGCAGTGAAGCGCTTGCGGGGAGCTCCTATAATTCACCCCTCCACTTT
many	TRBV4-1	-	TRBJ2-2	CASSQEGMTGELFF	TGCGCCAGCAGCCAAGAAGGGATGACCGGGGAGCTGTTTTTT
few	TRBV4-2	TRBD2	TRBJ2-2	CASSQEEIPSGISGELFF	TGTGCCAGCAGCCAAGAGGAAATTCCTAGCGGGATTAGCGGGGAGCTGTTTTTT
-	TRBV12-3/TRBV12-4	-	TRBJ1-5	CASSWANQPQHF	TGTGCCAGCAGTTGGGCCAATCAGCCCCAGCATTTT
few	TRBV5-4	-	TRBJ2-5	CASSPRDHQETQYF	TGTGCCAGCAGTCCCCGCGACCACCAAGAGACCCAGTACTTC
few	TRBV14	-	TRBJ2-1	CASSPSTGVLYNEQFF	TGTGCCAGCAGCCCATCGACGGGAGTGTTGTACAATGAGCAGTTCTTC
few	TRBV29-1	-	TRBJ2-7	CSVVGAGEQYF	TGCAGCGTTGTGGGGGCAGGGGAGCAGTACTTC
few	TRBV5-1	-	TRBJ2-7	CASSLAEGVYEQYF	TGCGCCAGCAGCTTGGCCGAGGGGGTTTACGAGCAGTACTTC
-	TRBV7-2	-	TRBJ1-6	CASSLRTSLTNSALHF	TGTGCCAGCAGCTTAAGGACATCCCTTACCAATTCGGCCCTCCACTTT
few	TRBV20-1	-	TRBJ2-7	CSARAARGALLYEQYF	TGCAGTGCTAGAGCAGCTCGGGGGGCTCTCCTATACGAGCAGTACTTC
-	TRBV27	TRBD2	TRBJ2-1	CASSYRGRAKRDNEQFF	TGTGCCAGCAGTTACCGCGGGAGGGCCAAGCGGGACAATGAGCAGTTCTTC
few	TRBV12-3/TRBV12-4	TRBD2	TRBJ2-7	CASSTGRGAYEQYF	TGTGCCAGCAGTACTGGGAGGGGCGCGTACGAGCAGTACTTC
few	TRBV12-3/TRBV12-4	-	TRBJ1-2	CASSFGQYGYTF	TGTGCCAGCAGTTTTGGTCAGTATGGCTACACCTTC
-	TRBV7-2	-	TRBJ2-7	CASSLVGQGPYEQYF	TGTGCCAGCAGCTTAGTAGGCCAGGGCCCATACGAGCAGTACTTC
few	TRBV20-1	-	TRBJ2-5	CSARDPRRDSETQYF	TGCAGTGCTAGAGACCCGAGACGGGACTCAGAGACCCAGTACTTC
-	TRBV20-1	TRBD2	TRBJ2-1	CSARDPSGGPEQFF	TGCAGTGCTAGAGACCCTAGCGGGGGACCCGAGCAGTTCTTC
-	TRBV10-2	-	TRBJ2-3	CASSSGPGVADTQYF	TGCGCCAGCAGTTCGGGCCCGGGGGTGGCAGATACGCAGTATTTT